The subject of this entry is one T cell receptor beta chain. Its specificity is unknown. This record belongs to a study of cytomegalovirus exposure and HLA in healthy donors. PCR primers comprised 60 Vbeta and 13 Jbeta primers. Some clones are missing from TCRdb's copy, which holds only in-frame ones; the method was immunoSEQ multiplex PCR. The data show 110,000 to 150,000 clones, 55% to 80% seen once. V was cut by 4 bases and J by 3 bases, with 9 bases left in between. CDR3 length: 13 amino acids. The germline V gene has CDR1 SNHLY and CDR2 FYNNEI. Study-level findings and limits: A missense DCLRE1C variant was associated with V- and J-gene trimming of TCR beta chains in a later analysis, and an independent cohort replicated the association.

Sequencing was carried out using PBMCs. The TCR originated in a human donor in good health. V gene TRBV2 combines with J gene TRBJ2-5, with TRBD1 as a possible D gene (5 bases). This chain's CDR3 is CASSGQGKETQYF. Written as DNA, the CDR3 is TGTGCCAGCAGTGGCCAGGGAAAAGAGACCCAGTACTTC. Drawing the rest from reference TRBV2 and TRBJ2-5, the complete variable domain is EPEVTQTPSHQVTQMGQEVILRCVPISNHLYFYWYRQILGQKVEFLVSFYNNEISEKSEIFDDQFSVERPDGSNFTLKIRSTKLEDSAMYFCASSGQGKETQYFGPGTRLLVL.